The T cell receptor (beta chain) described here comes from a study of blood T cell repertoires in COVID-19. It was during active infection that Seattle patients were enrolled and then longitudinally followed. The CDR3 loop spans 13 amino acids. V lost 5 bases, J lost 5 bases, and 12 bases lay in between. Per the germline V gene, CDR1 is MNHEY and CDR2 is SVGAGI. As processed by the authors: Reference gene primer amplification gave nucleated cell count estimates. Assay: immunoSEQ multiplex PCR; the TCRdb copy retains only in-frame clones and omits some. Clone size and the V and J calls come from that table; the DNA yielded D and trimming. This table holds over 150,000 clones, roughly 84% found once.

V is TRBV6-5 and J is TRBJ1-2; possible D gene TRBD1, 5 bases. The TCR sequence derives from a man aged 60-69 years with COVID-19, enrolled during active disease. The specimen was peripheral blood. CDR3 in DNA: TGTGCCAGCAGTCGTGGGGGGGGGTATGGCTACACCTTC. This codes for CASSRGGGYGYTF.